One sample yielded the 13 T cell receptor beta chains listed below, sequenced in a study of blood T cell repertoires in COVID-19. Measured with immunoSEQ multiplex PCR; TCRdb has only the in-frame clones, and not every one. Of about 300,000 clones listed, 85% are singletons. The sequencing input was PBMCs or T cells enriched from blood (not recorded which). These receptors were taken from a woman aged 45-59 years who had recovered from COVID-19.

V is TRBV28 and J is TRBJ2-3; D not resolved. Trimming took 7 bases from V and 2 from J, leaving 7 bases between them. Germline V gene data show CDR1 as MDHEN and CDR2 as SYDVKM. The CDR3 extends over 12 amino acids. The CDR3 coding sequence is TGTGCCAGCACCAGAAACACAGATACGCAGTATTTT. Its protein product is CASTRNTDTQYF.

The rearrangement joins TRBV2 to TRBJ2-5; 10 bases match TRBD1. This CDR3 region has 17 residues. Germline CDR1 SNHLY, CDR2 FYNNEI. J gave up 3 bases and V 4 bases, and 11 bases lay outside the gene matches. CDR3 residues: CASSVERGQGMKETQYF. CDR3 in DNA: TGTGCCAGCAGTGTGGAAAGGGGACAGGGGATGAAAGAGACCCAGTACTTC.

The chain is built from TRBV19 and TRBJ2-2, with 10 bases lining up with TRBD2. Unmatched junction bases numbered 6, after V lost 1 base and J lost 7 bases. In germline, CDR1 is LNHDA, CDR2 SQIVND (reference sequence). The CDR3 totals 16 residues. CDR3: CASSIGGTSEIGELFF. Here the CDR3 DNA reads TGTGCCAGTAGTATAGGGGGGACTAGCGAGATCGGGGAGCTGTTTTTT.

The V gene is TRBV15, the J gene TRBJ2-5; the match to TRBD2 covers 11 bases. Germline V gives CDR1 LNHNV, CDR2 YYDKDF (reference sequence). This CDR3 has 15 amino acids. V gave up 6 bases and J gave up 2 bases; unmatched junction bases: 5. As DNA, the CDR3 is TGTGCCACCAGAGGACTAGCGGGTTTACAAGAGACCCAGTACTTC. Translated, it gives CATRGLAGLQETQYF. Looking up the rest from reference TRBV15 and TRBJ2-5 gives the full variable domain: DAMVIQNPRYQVTQFGKPVTLSCSQTLNHNVMYWYQQKSSQAPKLLFHYYDKDFNNEADTPDNFQSRRPNTSFCFLDIRSPGLGDTAMYLCATRGLAGLQETQYFGPGTRLLVL.

The CDR3 coding sequence is TGTGCCAGCAGCCAAGGGAGCGGGAGGGCCTGGGATACGCAGTATTTT. Translating it yields CASSQGSGRAWDTQYF. The rearrangement joins TRBV5-4 to TRBJ2-3; 10 nucleotides align to TRBD2. The length of the CDR3 is 16 residues. The germline CDR1 and CDR2 sequences are SGHNT and YYREEE (reference sequence). J gave up 6 bases and V 4 bases, and 11 bases lay outside the gene matches. Full variable domain (outside the CDR3, taken from reference TRBV5-4 and TRBJ2-3): ETGVTQSPTHLIKTRGQQVTLRCSSQSGHNTVSWYQQALGQGPQFIFQYYREEENGRGNFPPRFSGLQFPNYSSELNVNALELDDSALYLCASSQGSGRAWDTQYFGPGTRLTVL.

The chain is built from TRBV27 and TRBJ1-4; TRBD1 matches at 11 bases. CDR1 is MNHEY, CDR2 SMNVEV, per germline (reference sequence). CDR3 length: 14 residues. The V gene end was trimmed by 6 bases and the J gene end by 8 bases; junction bases not matched to a gene: 5. CDR3 sequence (DNA): TGTGCCAGCAGGGGACAGGGGGTAAGGGAAAAACTGTTTTTT. Residues: CASRGQGVREKLFF.

The chain is built from TRBV10-3 and TRBJ1-1; TRBD1 might be the D (6 bases). This CDR3 is 15 amino acids long. Germline V gene data show CDR1 as ENHRY and CDR2 as SYGVKD. V lost 10 bases, J lost 0 bases, and 18 bases lay in between. CDR3 sequence (DNA): TGTGCCACCAGAGGGGCGGGGGGCATGAACACTGAAGCTTTCTTT. It encodes CATRGAGGMNTEAFF.

V gene TRBV28 combines with J gene TRBJ1-1; D remains unclear. Trimming pared 6 bases from V and 3 bases from J, leaving 11 bases between. The CDR3 is 13 residues long. Germline V CDR1 and CDR2: MDHEN, SYDVKM. The CDR3 DNA follows: TGTGCCAGCAGCCCCCACGGAGACACTGAAGCTTTCTTT. It is translated as CASSPHGDTEAFF.

The chain carries TRBV11-2 and TRBJ2-5; D remains unclear. CDR3 length: 13 amino acids. V was pared by 2 bases and J by 5 bases, with 9 bases between. The germline V gene encodes CDR1 SGHAT and CDR2 FQNNGV. CDR3 residues: CASSLTIRETQYF. In DNA, the CDR3 is TGTGCCAGCAGCTTAACTATTCGGGAGACCCAGTACTTC.

This clone was detected once. This chain links TRBV19 with TRBJ1-5; weak D call: TRBD1 (5 bases). Trimming shortened V by 7 bases and J by 1 base, and 11 bases separated the two germline ends. The CDR3 covers 14 residues. CDR1 LNHDA and CDR2 SQIVND come from the germline V gene (reference sequence). This CDR3 reads CASKGRGSNQPQHF. The CDR3 DNA sequence: TGTGCCAGTAAAGGTCGGGGGAGCAATCAGCCCCAGCATTTT.

This sequence joins TRBV28 and TRBJ1-5; no firm D call. CDR1 is MDHEN and CDR2 is SYDVKM in the germline V gene. The CDR3 loop spans 12 amino acids. Between the trimmed V and J ends, which lost 5 bases and 10 bases, there was a span of 12 bases. The DNA of the CDR3 is TGTGCCAGCAGTATACAGTTCACCCCCCAGCATTTT. This codes for CASSIQFTPQHF.

The chain employs TRBV2 and TRBJ2-1; perhaps TRBD2 as D (6 bases). Trimming took off 7 bases at V and 4 bases at J, with 14 bases between the two ends. This CDR3 has 14 residues. Per the germline V gene, CDR1 is SNHLY and CDR2 is FYNNEI. CDR3 DNA sequence: TGTGCCAGCACGGGCGGGGACTTATACAATGAGCAGTTCTTC. Encoded protein: CASTGGDLYNEQFF.

The rearrangement uses TRBV20-1 and TRBJ1-5, with unresolved D. Trimming took 3 bases from V and 5 from J, leaving 20 bases between them. Germline CDR1 and CDR2: DFQATT and SNEGSKA (reference sequence). The CDR3 is made up of 16 amino acids. This CDR3 reads CSASRLLGEGYQPQHF. The CDR3 coding sequence is TGCAGTGCTAGTCGTCTGTTGGGAGAGGGTTATCAGCCCCAGCATTTT.